This TCR beta chain derives from a study of shared clonotypes between healthy human individuals. Here immunoSEQ multiplex PCR was the method, and the copy in TCRdb shows in-frame clones only, minus some. The repertoire holds some 2 million clones, with roughly 94% as singletons. This CDR3 has 14 residues. V lost 1 base, J lost 3 bases, and 7 bases lay in between. CDR1 is SGHDT and CDR2 is YYEEEE in the germline V gene. The chain recombines TRBV5-6 with TRBJ1-4; D may be TRBD1 (6 bases). This TCR was sampled from a young man in good health. Source material: naive CD4+ T cells sorted from blood. Subset specified: CD45RA+ positively selected. The CDR3 region is CASSLRGPNEKLFF. The CDR3 nucleotides are TGTGCCAGCAGCTTGCGGGGGCCTAATGAAAAACTGTTTTTT.